This T cell receptor beta chain is drawn from a study of blood T cell repertoires in COVID-19. Study at large: Spain, Italy and the United States supplied samples that represented acute and convalescent COVID-19. T cells, B-cell-depleted T cells, or PBMCs provided the cDNA or gDNA that served as material.

TCRdb's copy holds only in-frame clones and misses some; the assay was immunoSEQ multiplex PCR. This table has 200,000 to 250,000 clones, approximately 78% appearing once. Germline V gives CDR1 GTSNPN, CDR2 SVGIG (reference sequence). This CDR3 has 14 residues. The V and J ends lost 3 bases and 4 bases, in that order; junction bases with no gene match: 7. Material for sequencing was peripheral blood. The V gene is TRBV30, the J gene TRBJ2-3, with 7 bases fitting TRBD2. The origin of this receptor is a woman of 80 years or more with acute or convalescent COVID-19. The DNA for the CDR3 is TGTGCCTGGAGCGGGAGGCCCACTTCAGATACGCAGTATTTT. Its translation: CAWSGRPTSDTQYF.